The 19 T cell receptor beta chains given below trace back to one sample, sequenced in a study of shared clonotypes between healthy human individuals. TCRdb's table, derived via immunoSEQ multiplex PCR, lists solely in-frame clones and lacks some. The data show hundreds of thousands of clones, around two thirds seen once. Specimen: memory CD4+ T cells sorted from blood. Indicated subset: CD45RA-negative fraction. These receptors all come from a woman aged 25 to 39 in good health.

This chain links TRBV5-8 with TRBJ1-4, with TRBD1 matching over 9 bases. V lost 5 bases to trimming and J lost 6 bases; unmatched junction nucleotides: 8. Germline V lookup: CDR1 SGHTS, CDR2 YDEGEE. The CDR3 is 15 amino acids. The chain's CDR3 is CASRPLTGGDEKLFF. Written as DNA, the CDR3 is TGTGCCAGCAGACCCCTGACAGGGGGGGATGAAAAACTGTTTTTT.

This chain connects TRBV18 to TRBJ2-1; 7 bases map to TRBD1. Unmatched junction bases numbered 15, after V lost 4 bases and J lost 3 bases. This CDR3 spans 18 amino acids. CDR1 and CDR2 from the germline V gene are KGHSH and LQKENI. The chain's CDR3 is CASSRRDSSIGDYNEQFF. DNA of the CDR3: TGTGCCAGCTCACGTCGGGACAGCTCAATTGGGGACTACAATGAGCAGTTCTTC.

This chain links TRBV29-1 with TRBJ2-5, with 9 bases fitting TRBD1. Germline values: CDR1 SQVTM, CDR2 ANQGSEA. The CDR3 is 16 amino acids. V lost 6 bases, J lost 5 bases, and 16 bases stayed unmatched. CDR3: CSVEGQGGLTRETQYF. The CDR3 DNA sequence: TGCAGCGTAGAGGGACAGGGTGGTTTAACACGGGAGACCCAGTACTTC.

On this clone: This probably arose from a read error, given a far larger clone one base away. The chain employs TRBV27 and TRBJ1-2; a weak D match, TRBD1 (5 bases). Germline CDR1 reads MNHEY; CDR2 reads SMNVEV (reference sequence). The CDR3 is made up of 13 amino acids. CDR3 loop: CTSSFEGRDGYTF. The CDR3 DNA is TGTACCAGCAGTTTCGAGGGGAGGGATGGCTACACCTTC.

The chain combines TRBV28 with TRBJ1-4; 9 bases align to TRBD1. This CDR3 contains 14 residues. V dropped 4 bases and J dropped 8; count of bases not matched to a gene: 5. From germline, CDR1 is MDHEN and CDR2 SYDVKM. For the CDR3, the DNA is TGTGCCAGCAGTTCAGGACAGGGGAGAGAAAAACTGTTTTTT. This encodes CASSSGQGREKLFF.

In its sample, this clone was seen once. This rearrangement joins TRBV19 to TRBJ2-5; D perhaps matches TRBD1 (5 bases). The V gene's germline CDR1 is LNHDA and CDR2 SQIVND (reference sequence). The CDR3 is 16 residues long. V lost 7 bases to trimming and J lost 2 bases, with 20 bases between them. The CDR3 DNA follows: TGTGCCAGTACCCCCAAGCCCCGACAGACACAAGAGACCCAGTACTTC. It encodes CASTPKPRQTQETQYF.

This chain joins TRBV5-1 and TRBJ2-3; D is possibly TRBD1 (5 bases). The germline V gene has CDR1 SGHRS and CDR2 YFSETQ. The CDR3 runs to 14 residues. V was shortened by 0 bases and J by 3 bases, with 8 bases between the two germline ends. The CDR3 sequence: CASSLAGLTDTQYF. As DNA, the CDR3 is TGCGCCAGCAGCTTGGCAGGGTTAACAGATACGCAGTATTTT.

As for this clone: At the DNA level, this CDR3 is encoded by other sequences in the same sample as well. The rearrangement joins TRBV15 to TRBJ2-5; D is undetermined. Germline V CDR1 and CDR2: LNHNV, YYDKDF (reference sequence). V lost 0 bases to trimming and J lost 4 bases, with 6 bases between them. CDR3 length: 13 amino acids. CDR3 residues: CATSRDRGETQYF. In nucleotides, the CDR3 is TGTGCCACCAGCAGAGATAGAGGAGAGACCCAGTACTTC.

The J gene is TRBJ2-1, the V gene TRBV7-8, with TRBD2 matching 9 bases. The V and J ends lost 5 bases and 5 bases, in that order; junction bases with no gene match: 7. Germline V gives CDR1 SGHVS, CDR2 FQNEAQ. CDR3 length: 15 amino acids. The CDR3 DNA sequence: TGTGCCAGCAGCCCAACGGGACTAGCTAACAATGAGCAGTTCTTC. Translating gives CASSPTGLANNEQFF.

CDR3 sequence (DNA): TGTGCCAGCTGGGACAGGGGACCCTATGGCTACACCTTC. Its translation: CASWDRGPYGYTF. The chain employs TRBV28 and TRBJ1-2; 10 nucleotides line up with TRBD1. The CDR3 spans 13 residues. Germline V gives CDR1 MDHEN, CDR2 SYDVKM. V lost 8 bases to trimming and J lost 4 bases; unmatched junction nucleotides: 4.

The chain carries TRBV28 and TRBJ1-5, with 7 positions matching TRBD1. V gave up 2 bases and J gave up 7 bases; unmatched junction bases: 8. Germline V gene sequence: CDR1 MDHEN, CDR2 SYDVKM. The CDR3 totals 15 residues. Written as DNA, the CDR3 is TGTGCCAGCAGTTTAAGTCACAGGGGTGGCCAGCCCCAGCATTTT. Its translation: CASSLSHRGGQPQHF. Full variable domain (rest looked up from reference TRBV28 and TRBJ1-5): DVKVTQSSRYLVKRTGEKVFLECVQDMDHENMFWYRQDPGLGLRLIYFSYDVKMKEKGDIPEGYSVSREKKERFSLILESASTNQTSMYLCASSLSHRGGQPQHFGDGTRLSIL.

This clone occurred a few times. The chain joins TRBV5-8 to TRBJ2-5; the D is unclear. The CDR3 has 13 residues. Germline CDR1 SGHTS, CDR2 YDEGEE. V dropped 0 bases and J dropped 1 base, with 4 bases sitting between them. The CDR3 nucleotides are TGTGCCAGCAGCTTGGGGGGCCAAGAGACCCAGTACTTC. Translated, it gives CASSLGGQETQYF.

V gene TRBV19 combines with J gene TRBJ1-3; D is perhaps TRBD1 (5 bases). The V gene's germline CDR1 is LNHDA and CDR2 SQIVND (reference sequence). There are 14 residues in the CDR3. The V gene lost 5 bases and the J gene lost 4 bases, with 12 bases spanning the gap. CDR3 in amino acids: CASSLGGRGNTIYF. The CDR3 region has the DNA TGTGCCAGTAGTCTCGGGGGAAGAGGAAACACCATATATTTT.

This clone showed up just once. The CDR3 here is CASSYDSGSSETQYF. The CDR3 nucleotides read TGTGCCAGCAGTTACGACAGCGGGAGCAGTGAGACCCAGTACTTC. V and J are TRBV6-5 and TRBJ2-5; 8 nucleotides align to TRBD2. J gave up 5 bases and V 2 bases, and 7 bases lay outside the gene matches. There are 15 residues in the CDR3. Germline loops: CDR1 MNHEY, CDR2 SVGAGI.

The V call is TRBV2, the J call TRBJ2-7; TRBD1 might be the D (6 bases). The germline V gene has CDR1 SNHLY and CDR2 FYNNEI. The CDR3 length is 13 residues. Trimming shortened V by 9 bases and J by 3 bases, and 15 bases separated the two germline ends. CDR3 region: CASQGNLVYEQYF. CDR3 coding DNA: TGTGCCAGTCAGGGGAACCTAGTCTACGAGCAGTACTTC.

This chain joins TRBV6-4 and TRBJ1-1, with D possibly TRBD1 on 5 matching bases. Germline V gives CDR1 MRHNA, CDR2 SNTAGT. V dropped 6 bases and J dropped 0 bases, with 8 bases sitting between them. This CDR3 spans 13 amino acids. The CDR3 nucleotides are TGTGCCAGCAGATTGACAGTGAACACTGAAGCTTTCTTT. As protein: CASRLTVNTEAFF.

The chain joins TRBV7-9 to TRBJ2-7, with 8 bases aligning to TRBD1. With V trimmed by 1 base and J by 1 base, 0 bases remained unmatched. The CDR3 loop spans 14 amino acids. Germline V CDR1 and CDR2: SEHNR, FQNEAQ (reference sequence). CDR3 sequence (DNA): TGTGCCAGCAGCTTAGGGACAGGGTCCTACGAGCAGTACTTC. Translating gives CASSLGTGSYEQYF. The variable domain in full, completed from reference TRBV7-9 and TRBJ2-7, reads DTGVSQNPRHKITKRGQNVTFRCDPISEHNRLYWYRQTLGQGPEFLTYFQNEAQLEKSRLLSDRFSAERPKGSFSTLEIQRTEQGDSAMYLCASSLGTGSYEQYFGPGTRLTVT.

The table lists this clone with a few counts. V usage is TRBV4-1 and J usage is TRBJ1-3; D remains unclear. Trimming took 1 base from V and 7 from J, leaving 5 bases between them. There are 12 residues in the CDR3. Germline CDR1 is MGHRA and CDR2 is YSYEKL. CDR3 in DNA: TGCGCCAGCAGCCAAGGCCCGAACACCATATATTTT. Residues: CASSQGPNTIYF.

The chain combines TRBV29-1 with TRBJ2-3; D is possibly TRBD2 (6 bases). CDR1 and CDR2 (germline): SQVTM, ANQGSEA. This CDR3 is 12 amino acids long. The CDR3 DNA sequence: TGCAGTGAGTCGGAGGGCCCAGATACGCAGTATTTT. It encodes CSESEGPDTQYF.